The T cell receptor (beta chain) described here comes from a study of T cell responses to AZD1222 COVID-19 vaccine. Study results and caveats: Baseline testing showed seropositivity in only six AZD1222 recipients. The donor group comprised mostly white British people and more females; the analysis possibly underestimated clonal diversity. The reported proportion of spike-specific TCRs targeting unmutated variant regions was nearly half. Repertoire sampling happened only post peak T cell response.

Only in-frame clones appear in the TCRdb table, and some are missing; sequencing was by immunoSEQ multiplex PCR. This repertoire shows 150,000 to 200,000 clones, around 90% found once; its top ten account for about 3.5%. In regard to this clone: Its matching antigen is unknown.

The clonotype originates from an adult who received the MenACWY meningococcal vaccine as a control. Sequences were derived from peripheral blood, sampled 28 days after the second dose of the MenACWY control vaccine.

The CDR3 sequence is CASSFQPGYYGYTF. CDR3 DNA sequence: TGTGCCAGCAGTTTTCAGCCGGGTTACTATGGCTACACCTTC. The chain couples TRBV27 to TRBJ1-2, with D hard to call. The V end was cut by 3 bases, the J end by 3 bases, with 11 bases between. The CDR3 sequence is 14 residues long. Germline V lookup: CDR1 MNHEY, CDR2 SMNVEV (reference sequence).